The rows below give T cell receptor beta chains drawn from one sample of a study of tumor-infiltrating lymphocytes in oesophageal squamous cell carcinoma. Via MiXCR, TCRdb re-called the PCR reads, giving one row per CDR3 protein. Of some 21,000 distinct CDR3 sequences in the sample, more than 30% were seen once. Sample: esophageal tumor tissue. The source of these receptors is a male donor with esophageal squamous cell carcinoma. Each CDR3 is given with its conserved first and last residue. A D gene is named only where the DNA matches it firmly. Clone size, where shown, is once, few, many, or a class for clones that have expanded.

V gene	J gene	clone size	D gene	CDR3 DNA	CDR3 protein
TRBV7-2	TRBJ2-3	many	.	TGTGCCAGCAGCACGGGACCAGAGGCCGGGGAGCTGTATTTT	CASSTGPEAGELYF
TRBV7-6	TRBJ2-7	.	.	TGTGCCAGCAGCTTAAATGTGGCCTACGAGCAGTACTTC	CASSLNVAYEQYF
TRBV7-6	TRBJ2-3	many	.	TGTGCCAGCAGCTTAATAGGGATTACAGATACGCAGTATTTT	CASSLIGITDTQYF
TRBV6-6	TRBJ2-1	many	TRBD2	TGTGCCAGCAGTTACCTAGGACTAGCGGGAGAAAAGTACAATGAGCAGTTCTTC	CASSYLGLAGEKYNEQFF
TRBV7-9	TRBJ1-1	medium-sized	TRBD1	TGTGCCAGCAGCAAGGGACAGGGGGGTGCACGGAACACTGAAGCTTTCTTT	CASSKGQGGARNTEAFF
TRBV5-6	TRBJ1-2	.	.	TGTGCCAGCAGCTTGTGGCTAGGTGGCTACACCTTC	CASSLWLGGYTF
TRBV5-6	TRBJ2-5	.	.	TGTGCCAGCAGCTTGGGAAGATCTGAGACCCAGTACTTC	CASSLGRSETQYF
TRBV7-6	TRBJ2-2	.	.	TGTGCCAGCAGTTCCCCCCTAGTACCCGGGGAGCTGTTTTTT	CASSSPLVPGELFF
TRBV6-1	TRBJ2-3	medium-sized	.	TGTGCCAGCACTAGTCGGACAGATACGCAGTATTTT	CASTSRTDTQYF
TRBV4-2	TRBJ1-1	few	.	TGTGCCAGCAGCCAAGGCGATGGGCGGGATCACACTGAAGCTTTCTTT	CASSQGDGRDHTEAFF
TRBV14	TRBJ2-1	.	TRBD2	TGTGCCAGCAGCCAAGAAGGACTAGCGGGAAGGACTGAGCAGTTCTTC	CASSQEGLAGRTEQFF
TRBV7-9	TRBJ2-3	large	.	TGTGCCAGCAGCGATACAGGGTCCCCCGGGGATACGCAGTATTTT	CASSDTGSPGDTQYF
TRBV7-2	TRBJ1-5	.	.	TGTGCCAGCAGCTTCGCAAATCAGCCCCAGCATTTT	CASSFANQPQHF
TRBV5-8	TRBJ1-1	.	TRBD1	TGTGCCAGCAGCCTTGCTCGGGACAGGGGGACTGAAGCTTTCTTT	CASSLARDRGTEAFF
TRBV7-8	TRBJ2-1	.	.	TGTGCCAGCAACCGACTGGACTCCCGAGATGAGCAGTTCTTC	CASNRLDSRDEQFF